Ten or more counts support the clone carrying this T cell receptor beta chain. Its antigen is not identified. The length of the CDR3 is 13 residues. CDR1 is SQVTM, CDR2 ANQGSEA, per germline. Trimming pared 5 bases from V and 1 base from J, leaving 6 bases between. This sample was taken from a study of spatial heterogeneity in lung cancer. The study's findings and limits: Follow-up blood showed ubiquitous expanded tumor TCRs less than blood at resection did.

TCRdb reprocessed the 5' RACE reads via MiXCR and lists one record per CDR3 protein. The sample includes about 110,000 distinct CDR3 sequences, 10% to 14% seen only once; the top ten take approximately 25%. The time point was: blood at routine non-recurrence follow-up after resection. The J gene is TRBJ2-6, the V gene TRBV29-1, with D uncertain. The source was PBMCs, collected at follow-up. The TCR was taken from a female donor with early-stage non-small cell lung cancer. The CDR3 loop is CSVPGSGANVLTF. For the CDR3, the DNA is TGCAGCGTTCCTGGTTCTGGGGCCAACGTCCTGACTTTC. The whole variable domain, filled in from reference TRBV29-1 and TRBJ2-6, reads SAVISQKPSRDICQRGTSLTIQCQVDSQVTMMFWYRQQPGQSLTLIATANQGSEATYESGFVIDKFPISRPNLTFSTLTVSNMSPEDSSIYLCSVPGSGANVLTFGAGSRLTVL.